This is a list of T cell receptor beta chains from one sample in a study of spatial heterogeneity in lung cancer. Via MiXCR, TCRdb re-called the 5' RACE reads, giving one row per CDR3 protein. The table has more than 15,000 distinct CDR3 sequences, about a fifth seen once. Sequenced here: PBMCs, sampled at follow-up. The receptor source for this set is a male donor with early-stage non-small cell lung cancer. CDR3s include the opening cysteine and the closing phenylalanine or tryptophan. Each record gives: J gene, V gene, clone size, D gene, CDR3 DNA, CDR3 protein. A D gene is named only where the DNA matches it firmly. The size entry is marked missing in some rows and otherwise reads once, few, many or a size class.

j_call: TRBJ2-1
v_call: TRBV7-2
clone_size: few
d_call: NA
cdr3_nt: TGTGCCAGCAGCTTAGTTAGTAGCACCTACAATGAGCAGTTCTTC
cdr3_aa: CASSLVSSTYNEQFF

j_call: TRBJ2-2
v_call: TRBV7-9
clone_size: medium-sized
d_call: NA
cdr3_nt: TGTGCCAGCAGCCTAGGGCTCGGGGAGCTGTTTTTT
cdr3_aa: CASSLGLGELFF

j_call: TRBJ2-7
v_call: TRBV20-1
clone_size: few
d_call: NA
cdr3_nt: TGCAGTGCCCAGGAGTATACGGCCTACGAGCAGTACTTC
cdr3_aa: CSAQEYTAYEQYF

j_call: TRBJ2-7
v_call: TRBV7-9
clone_size: medium-sized
d_call: NA
cdr3_nt: TGTGCCAGCAGCGAGACAGTCTCCTACGAGCAGTACTTC
cdr3_aa: CASSETVSYEQYF

j_call: TRBJ2-7
v_call: TRBV4-3
clone_size: NA
d_call: TRBD1
cdr3_nt: TGCGCCAGCAGCCAAGCGACAGGGGGTTTCTACGAGCAGTACTTC
cdr3_aa: CASSQATGGFYEQYF

j_call: TRBJ2-7
v_call: TRBV18
clone_size: NA
d_call: NA
cdr3_nt: TGTGCCAGCCAGATCGTGCAGGGACCCTACGAGCAGTACTTC
cdr3_aa: CASQIVQGPYEQYF

j_call: TRBJ2-3
v_call: TRBV6-5
clone_size: NA
d_call: TRBD2
cdr3_nt: TGTGCCAGCAGTTACCCCAGCGGGGGAGGGACAGATACGCAGTATTTT
cdr3_aa: CASSYPSGGGTDTQYF

j_call: TRBJ2-7
v_call: TRBV18
clone_size: few
d_call: NA
cdr3_nt: TGTGCCAGCTCCCGCGGGAATGGTCTCCACGAGCAGTACTTC
cdr3_aa: CASSRGNGLHEQYF

j_call: TRBJ2-7
v_call: TRBV7-2
clone_size: NA
d_call: NA
cdr3_nt: TGTGCCAGCAGCTTACGGCACGAGCAGTACTTC
cdr3_aa: CASSLRHEQYF

j_call: TRBJ1-5
v_call: TRBV6-1
clone_size: many
d_call: NA
cdr3_nt: TGTGCCAGCAGTCAAACCTTGGACAGTCAGCCCCAGCATTTT
cdr3_aa: CASSQTLDSQPQHF

j_call: TRBJ2-7
v_call: TRBV4-3
clone_size: few
d_call: TRBD1
cdr3_nt: TGCGCCAGCAGCCAAGACGGCAGGGGGCCCTCCTACGAGCAGTACTTC
cdr3_aa: CASSQDGRGPSYEQYF

j_call: TRBJ2-2
v_call: TRBV20-1
clone_size: once
d_call: TRBD2
cdr3_nt: TGCAGTGCTAGAGAGACTAGCGGGGGGACGGGGGAGCTGTTTTTT
cdr3_aa: CSARETSGGTGELFF

j_call: TRBJ2-3
v_call: TRBV4-3
clone_size: many
d_call: NA
cdr3_nt: TGCGCCAGCAGCCAAGAGTGGCGGGGAGGGCAGTATTTT
cdr3_aa: CASSQEWRGGQYF

j_call: TRBJ2-1
v_call: TRBV12-3/TRBV12-4
clone_size: medium-sized
d_call: NA
cdr3_nt: TGTGCCTCAACAGCCTCCTACAATGAGCAGTTCTTC
cdr3_aa: CASTASYNEQFF

j_call: TRBJ1-2
v_call: TRBV18
clone_size: many
d_call: NA
cdr3_nt: TGTGCCAGCTCAGATACACAGGGATTTAACTATGGCTACACCTTC
cdr3_aa: CASSDTQGFNYGYTF

j_call: TRBJ1-3
v_call: TRBV9
clone_size: few
d_call: TRBD1
cdr3_nt: TGTGCCAGCAGCGTAGCTACTGTCGTCAGGGGGAGCTCTGGAAACACCATATATTTT
cdr3_aa: CASSVATVVRGSSGNTIYF

j_call: TRBJ1-2
v_call: TRBV19
clone_size: few
d_call: NA
cdr3_nt: TGTGCCAGTAGTAGGGGGGGGACCTATGGCTACACCTTC
cdr3_aa: CASSRGGTYGYTF

j_call: TRBJ2-5
v_call: TRBV7-9
clone_size: medium-sized
d_call: NA
cdr3_nt: TGTGCCAGCAGCTCCGGGACCGGGTACGAGACCCAGTACTTC
cdr3_aa: CASSSGTGYETQYF

j_call: TRBJ2-1
v_call: TRBV4-3
clone_size: medium-sized
d_call: NA
cdr3_nt: TGCGCCAGCAGCCAAGATCGGCCGGGATCCTACTACAATGAGCAGTTCTTC
cdr3_aa: CASSQDRPGSYYNEQFF

j_call: TRBJ2-7
v_call: TRBV12-3/TRBV12-4
clone_size: NA
d_call: TRBD1
cdr3_nt: TGTGCCAGCAGTTACCGGGACAGGGGGAGCTACGAGCAGTACTTC
cdr3_aa: CASSYRDRGSYEQYF

j_call: TRBJ2-1
v_call: TRBV5-4
clone_size: few
d_call: NA
cdr3_nt: TGTGCCAGCAGCTCCGTCTCCCTGCGGGGTGAGCAGTTCTTC
cdr3_aa: CASSSVSLRGEQFF

j_call: TRBJ1-3
v_call: TRBV20-1
clone_size: few
d_call: NA
cdr3_nt: TGCAGTGCTAGAGATTCTTTAAACACCATATATTTT
cdr3_aa: CSARDSLNTIYF

j_call: TRBJ2-7
v_call: TRBV6-2/TRBV6-3
clone_size: many
d_call: NA
cdr3_nt: TGTGCCAGCAGTTCAGACGGACTCCCCCACGAGCAGTACTTC
cdr3_aa: CASSSDGLPHEQYF

j_call: TRBJ1-6
v_call: TRBV20-1
clone_size: many
d_call: NA
cdr3_nt: TGCAGTGCTAGAGCCCAAGCGGGTTCACCCCTCCACTTT
cdr3_aa: CSARAQAGSPLHF

j_call: TRBJ2-5
v_call: TRBV6-6
clone_size: NA
d_call: NA
cdr3_nt: TGTGCCAGCAGTTACTCAGCTAGCCAAGAGACCCAGTACTTC
cdr3_aa: CASSYSASQETQYF

j_call: TRBJ2-5
v_call: TRBV19
clone_size: NA
d_call: NA
cdr3_nt: TGTGCCAGTAGTACCGGGGACGCAGTACAGACCCAGTACTTC
cdr3_aa: CASSTGDAVQTQYF

j_call: TRBJ2-1
v_call: TRBV20-1
clone_size: few
d_call: TRBD2
cdr3_nt: TGCAGTGCTAGCGGTCTAGCGGGGGGGAATGAGCAGTTCTTC
cdr3_aa: CSASGLAGGNEQFF

j_call: TRBJ2-5
v_call: TRBV7-9
clone_size: NA
d_call: NA
cdr3_nt: TGTGCCAGCAGCCCTGACGGGTGGGAGACCCAGTACTTC
cdr3_aa: CASSPDGWETQYF

j_call: TRBJ2-5
v_call: TRBV11-3
clone_size: many
d_call: NA
cdr3_nt: TGTGCCAGCAGCGAAGACGGTGGGGAGACCCAGTACTTC
cdr3_aa: CASSEDGGETQYF

j_call: TRBJ2-1
v_call: TRBV5-4
clone_size: NA
d_call: TRBD2
cdr3_nt: TGTGCCAGCCATCCGGGGGGGGGCTCCTACAATGAGCAGTTCTTC
cdr3_aa: CASHPGGGSYNEQFF

j_call: TRBJ1-2
v_call: TRBV30
clone_size: medium-sized
d_call: NA
cdr3_nt: TGTGCCTGGAGGCGGGGCGGCTACACCTTC
cdr3_aa: CAWRRGGYTF

j_call: TRBJ2-5
v_call: TRBV3-1
clone_size: once
d_call: TRBD2
cdr3_nt: TGTGCCAGCAGCCCGCCGCGGGGGGCGCCGTACCAAGAGACCCAGTACTTC
cdr3_aa: CASSPPRGAPYQETQYF

j_call: TRBJ2-2
v_call: TRBV7-3
clone_size: NA
d_call: NA
cdr3_nt: TGTGCCAGCAGCCCCCTCCCCCTCACCGGGGAGCTGTTTTTT
cdr3_aa: CASSPLPLTGELFF

j_call: TRBJ2-1
v_call: TRBV24-1
clone_size: few
d_call: TRBD2
cdr3_nt: TGTGCCACCAGTGAAGGCGGGGGATACAATGAGCAGTTCTTC
cdr3_aa: CATSEGGGYNEQFF

j_call: TRBJ2-3
v_call: TRBV7-9
clone_size: NA
d_call: NA
cdr3_nt: TGTGCCAGCAGCCCCCGGGCTAGAAGCACAGATACGCAGTATTTT
cdr3_aa: CASSPRARSTDTQYF

j_call: TRBJ1-6
v_call: TRBV10-3
clone_size: few
d_call: NA
cdr3_nt: TGTGCCATCAGGGCCCACGGGCGGTCCTATAATTCACCCCTCCACTTT
cdr3_aa: CAIRAHGRSYNSPLHF

j_call: TRBJ2-7
v_call: TRBV27
clone_size: few
d_call: TRBD1
cdr3_nt: TGTGCCAGCAGCGTGGGACAGGGGGCCTACGAGCAGTACTTC
cdr3_aa: CASSVGQGAYEQYF

j_call: TRBJ1-4
v_call: TRBV5-1
clone_size: large
d_call: TRBD1
cdr3_nt: TGCGCCAGCAGCTTGGATGGGACAGGTGATAATGAAAAACTGTTTTTT
cdr3_aa: CASSLDGTGDNEKLFF

j_call: TRBJ2-3
v_call: TRBV14
clone_size: few
d_call: NA
cdr3_nt: TGTGCCAGCGGCATGGGTGGCGGCACAGATACGCAGTATTTT
cdr3_aa: CASGMGGGTDTQYF

j_call: TRBJ1-2
v_call: TRBV7-2
clone_size: medium-sized
d_call: NA
cdr3_nt: TGTGCCAGCAGCTTAGGGCCTCTGATTAACTATGGCTACACCTTC
cdr3_aa: CASSLGPLINYGYTF

j_call: TRBJ1-2
v_call: TRBV20-1
clone_size: medium-sized
d_call: NA
cdr3_nt: TGCAGTGCCTCACCCGGGGGAGGGCTCTATGGCTACACCTTC
cdr3_aa: CSASPGGGLYGYTF

j_call: TRBJ1-2
v_call: TRBV7-9
clone_size: many
d_call: NA
cdr3_nt: TGTGCCAGCAGCTTAGGTTTACGCGAACATGGCTACACCTTC
cdr3_aa: CASSLGLREHGYTF

j_call: TRBJ2-2
v_call: TRBV10-1
clone_size: NA
d_call: NA
cdr3_nt: TGCGCCAGCAGGGGAGATGAGACCGGGGAGCTGTTTTTT
cdr3_aa: CASRGDETGELFF

j_call: TRBJ2-3
v_call: TRBV20-1
clone_size: medium-sized
d_call: TRBD1
cdr3_nt: TGCAGTGCTTCCGGACAGGGAAGGCCAGATACGCAGTATTTT
cdr3_aa: CSASGQGRPDTQYF

j_call: TRBJ1-5
v_call: TRBV20-1
clone_size: few
d_call: NA
cdr3_nt: TGCAGTGCTAGAGATGGAGCAAATGGCAATCAGCCCCAGCATTTT
cdr3_aa: CSARDGANGNQPQHF

j_call: TRBJ2-2
v_call: TRBV7-2
clone_size: NA
d_call: NA
cdr3_nt: TGTGCCAGCAGCCTCCGCGTTACCGGGGAGCTGTTTTTT
cdr3_aa: CASSLRVTGELFF